A single sample gave rise to the 8 T cell receptor beta chains below, sequenced in a study of CD8 T cells in Susac syndrome. After extraction with the RNeasy kit, 0.5 to 1 ug of the RNA was reverse transcribed using random hexamers. TCRdb reprocessed the immunoSEQ multiplex PCR reads via MiXCR and lists one record per CDR3 protein. The data show approximately 210,000 distinct CDR3 sequences, about 94% seen once. Material: CD4+ T cells from PBMCs. These TCRs come from a human donor with Susac syndrome.

The chain uses TRBV20-1 and TRBJ1-6; D remains unclear. Germline assignment: CDR1 DFQATT and CDR2 SNEGSKA (reference sequence). This CDR3 has 16 residues. The V and J ends lost 2 bases and 0 bases respectively, with 11 bases between them. CDR3 sequence: CSARLGGSSYNSPLHF. CDR3 nucleotide sequence: TGCAGTGCTAGACTGGGTGGGAGCTCCTATAATTCACCCCTCCACTTT.

This clonotype appeared a few times. The V call is TRBV7-2, the J call TRBJ2-7, with D tentatively TRBD1 (6 bases). V was clipped by 1 base and J by 2 bases, with 9 bases between them. CDR3 size: 14 residues. Per the germline V gene, CDR1 is SGHTA and CDR2 is FQGNSA. CDR3 DNA: TGTGCCAGCAGCTTAGTGCAGGGGACCTACGAGCAGTACTTC. Translated, it gives CASSLVQGTYEQYF.

The V gene is TRBV12-3 or TRBV12-4, the J gene TRBJ1-2; 11 bases fit TRBD1. V gave up 6 bases and J gave up 4 bases; unmatched junction bases: 4. There are 14 residues in the CDR3. CDR3 DNA sequence: TGTGCCAGCAGCCGGGACAGGGGGATCTATGGCTACACCTTC. Its translation is CASSRDRGIYGYTF.

CDR3 sequence: CASSVATLGQGNSPLHF. CDR3 bases: TGTGCCAGCAGCGTAGCTACGTTAGGACAGGGTAATTCACCCCTCCACTTT. The chain is built from TRBV9 and TRBJ1-6; 8 bases match TRBD1. The ends lost 0 bases at V and 6 bases at J; junction bases unmatched: 8. Germline loops: CDR1 SGDLS, CDR2 YYNGEE. The CDR3 extends over 17 amino acids.

The chain is built from TRBV5-1 and TRBJ2-1; 10 bases fit TRBD2. The junction had 6 bases not matched to a gene; V was cut back by 0 bases and J by 9 bases. Germline V gives CDR1 SGHRS, CDR2 YFSETQ. There are 15 residues in the CDR3. As DNA, the CDR3 is TGCGCCAGCAGCTTGGATACTAGCGGGGATGGTGAGCAGTTCTTC. Translation: CASSLDTSGDGEQFF.

The V call is TRBV20-1, the J call TRBJ1-5; 10 bases match TRBD1. CDR1 and CDR2 (germline): DFQATT, SNEGSKA (reference sequence). V lost 4 bases, J lost 7 bases, and 13 bases stayed unmatched. The CDR3 runs to 16 residues. The CDR3 here is CSAIPLRDRGGQPQHF. The DNA for the CDR3 is TGCAGTGCTATACCGCTACGGGACAGGGGCGGCCAGCCCCAGCATTTT.

The chain is built from TRBV6-5 and TRBJ2-2; the D is unclear. Per germline, CDR1 MNHEY and CDR2 SVGAGI. The length of the CDR3 is 13 residues. The V gene lost 5 bases and the J gene lost 6 bases, with 10 bases spanning the gap. The CDR3 DNA reads TGTGCCAGCAGTCGAACGGGCGCCGGGGAGCTGTTTTTT. This codes for CASSRTGAGELFF.

The J gene is TRBJ2-7, the V gene TRBV19; D possibly corresponds to TRBD1 (6 bases). V dropped 4 bases and J dropped 4 bases, with 14 bases sitting between them. The CDR3 extends over 14 amino acids. CDR1 is LNHDA, CDR2 SQIVND, per germline (reference sequence). The CDR3 nucleotides are TGTGCCAGTAGTAAGGGAACAGGGATGTACGAGCAGTACTTC. This gives the protein CASSKGTGMYEQYF.